This is a list of T cell receptor beta chains from one sample in a study of OX40 agonist ivuxolimab in advanced cancers. Only in-frame clones appear in the TCRdb table, and some are missing; sequencing was by immunoSEQ multiplex PCR. This table has 40,000 or so clones, approximately 90% appearing once. The sequencing here drew on CD4+ or CD8+ T cells sorted from blood, taken in a trial of the OX40 agonist ivuxolimab. The source is an adult with an advanced solid tumor such as melanoma, head and neck, liver or kidney cancer. CDR3s include the opening cysteine and the closing phenylalanine or tryptophan. A D gene is named only where the DNA matches it firmly.

CASSRTPGTGASYEQYF	TGTGCCAGCAGCCGTACCCCCGGGACAGGGGCATCCTACGAGCAGTACTTC	TRBD1	TRBV11-2	TRBJ2-7
CASNPEETGRTGELFF	TGCGCCAGCAACCCCGAAGAGACAGGGAGGACCGGGGAGCTGTTTTTT	-	TRBV5-1	TRBJ2-2
CASKITGGVMNEQFF	TGTGCCAGCAAAATTACTGGGGGAGTCATGAATGAGCAGTTCTTC	-	TRBV6-5	TRBJ2-1
CASEGGAEETQYF	TGTGCCTCCGAGGGGGGGGCGGAGGAGACCCAGTACTTC	-	TRBV11-2	TRBJ2-5
CASSISRGNTEAFF	TGTGCCAGTAGTATCTCCAGGGGGAACACTGAAGCTTTCTTT	-	TRBV19	TRBJ1-1
CASSFIVSGTDSLYGYTF	TGTGCCAGCAGCTTTATAGTTTCCGGGACAGACTCCCTCTATGGCTACACCTTC	TRBD1	TRBV7-9	TRBJ1-2
CASSPLEGSRYNEQFF	TGTGCCAGCAGCCCCCTAGAAGGGAGTAGGTACAATGAGCAGTTCTTC	-	TRBV14	TRBJ2-1
CASSSGEYYGYTF	TGTGCCAGCTCTTCAGGGGAATACTATGGCTACACCTTC	-	TRBV6-6	TRBJ1-2
CASSLRREAYEQYF	TGTGCCAGCAGTTTACGACGGGAGGCCTACGAGCAGTACTTC	TRBD2	TRBV27	TRBJ2-7
CASSLEGADQETQYF	TGTGCCAGCAGTTTAGAGGGAGCTGATCAAGAGACCCAGTACTTC	-	TRBV28	TRBJ2-5
CASSLRNTGTEAFF	TGTGCCAGCAGCCTCCGGAACACGGGCACTGAAGCTTTCTTT	-	TRBV7-9	TRBJ1-1
CASSKMGGARNEQFF	TGTGCCAGTAGTAAGATGGGGGGGGCAAGGAATGAGCAGTTCTTC	-	TRBV19	TRBJ2-1
CASSLFAGTKEQFF	TGTGCCAGCAGCTTGTTTGCCGGGACCAAAGAGCAGTTCTTC	-	TRBV5-5	TRBJ2-1
CASSSTGITEAFF	TGTGCCAGCAGCTCTACAGGGATCACTGAAGCTTTCTTT	-	TRBV7-6	TRBJ1-1
CASSSLPGVRNQPQHF	TGTGCCAGCAGTTCCCTCCCAGGGGTACGGAATCAGCCCCAGCATTTT	-	TRBV27	TRBJ1-5
CARYIQTDSGANVLTF	TGTGCCCGCTATATTCAGACTGACTCTGGGGCCAACGTCCTGACTTTC	-	TRBV2	TRBJ2-6
CASSGARDSHSYNEQFF	TGTGCCAGCAGTGGAGCCAGGGACAGTCACTCCTACAATGAGCAGTTCTTC	TRBD1	TRBV2	TRBJ2-1